This T cell receptor (beta chain) was identified during a study of spatial heterogeneity in lung cancer. Each CDR3 protein gets one entry after TCRdb re-called the 5' RACE reads with MiXCR. The table includes 20,000 to 25,000 distinct CDR3 sequences, around 5% detected once. This clonotype was seen many times. Germline lookup yields CDR1 KGHSH and CDR2 LQKENI. Trimming shortened V by 5 bases and J by 1 base, and 7 bases separated the two germline ends. This CDR3 is built from 13 residues. Time point meaning: sample taken at primary tumor resection. Sequencing was performed on whole RNA extracted from tumor and nontumor lung tissue, or from frozen PBMC, and the material was left unsorted.

The clonotype was recovered from a male donor with early-stage non-small cell lung cancer. The source material was PBMCs, sampled at surgery. The gene calls are TRBV18 and TRBJ2-3, with D tentatively TRBD2 (5 bases). The CDR3 DNA sequence: TGTGCCAGCTCAACCGGGGGCACAGATACGCAGTATTTT. The encoded protein is CASSTGGTDTQYF.